The T cell receptor beta chain under discussion was sequenced for a study of T cells expressing NK-cell markers. Study background: In sorted CD3+CD56+NKG2C+, CD3+CD56+NKG2C- and CD3+CD56-NKG2C+ T cells, TCR beta repertoires were obtained. HCMV seropositivity characterized seven of the eight sequenced donors, and seronegativity one.

The authors generated TCR beta cDNA through 5'RACE template switching with UMIs. TCRdb processed the 5' RACE reads again and assigns one entry to each CDR3 protein, with no DNA. The ten most abundant clones cover less than 40% of a sample with 150,000 or so distinct CDR3 sequences. The CDR3 is 17 residues long. Material: blood T cells: a sorted CD56 or NKG2C T cell subset, CD4+ or CD8+ T cells, or bulk PBMC T cells (not recorded which). V and J are TRBV12-3 or TRBV12-4 and TRBJ2-5; the TRBD2 assignment by TCRdb is unverifiable without DNA. This sequence was found in a woman between 50 and 59 years old in good health. This CDR3 reads CASRSSVLAGSPETQYF.